Below, 25 T cell receptor beta chains from the same sample are listed, as sequenced in a study of CD8 T cells in ankylosing spondylitis. Study-level points and caveats: What seemed typical of ankylosing spondylitis blood was a TCR beta motif built from under 10 highly homologous variants.

Their specific antigens are unknown. From the 5' RACE reads, TCRdb called clonotypes with MiXCR, one entry per CDR3 protein. This table has more than 650,000 distinct CDR3 sequences, about 10% appearing once. The sequenced material came from blood, either unsorted or a sorted T cell fraction (not recorded which). All receptors come from a male donor with ankylosing spondylitis.

This clonotype was counted between two and nine times. The chain employs TRBV6-5 and TRBJ2-1; tentatively, D is TRBD1 (6 bases). The CDR3 runs 15 residues. Looked up from germline, CDR1 is MNHEY and CDR2 is SVGAGI. The germline V and J ends were trimmed by 2 bases and 2 bases, with 10 bases remaining between them. The CDR3 loop reads CASSYPPGAYNEQFF. In DNA, the CDR3 is TGTGCCAGCAGTTACCCCCCAGGGGCCTACAATGAGCAGTTCTTC.

The count of this clonotype is one. The CDR3 carries no conserved terminal phenylalanine or tryptophan, so it likely arises from a read error. The V gene is TRBV5-1, the J gene TRBJ2-5; unclear D gene. Per germline, CDR1 SGHRS and CDR2 YFSETQ. Trimming pared 4 bases from V and 1 base from J, leaving 2 bases between. The CDR3 has 11 amino acids. CDR3 coding DNA: TGCGCCAGCAGCGCCCAAGAGACCCAGTACTTA. This codes for CASSAQETQYL.

The chain has TRBV4-2 and TRBJ1-2; tentatively, D is TRBD1 (5 bases). The CDR3 sequence is 15 residues long. Germline assignment: CDR1 LGHNA and CDR2 YNFKEQ. Trimming stripped 0 bases from V and 3 bases from J, with 11 bases between. CDR3 sequence reads: CASSQDLGEDYGYTF. CDR3 bases: TGTGCCAGCAGCCAAGATCTAGGGGAGGACTATGGCTACACCTTC.

This clonotype was picked up many times. The chain couples TRBV4-1 to TRBJ1-5, with D unclear. This CDR3 contains 16 residues. Germline V CDR1 and CDR2: MGHRA, YSYEKL. Trimming removed 4 bases from V and 2 bases from J, with 15 bases in between. In DNA form, the CDR3 reads TGCGCCAGCAGCCTCGACGGCGGGGTCGGCAATCAGCCCCAGCATTTT. Its translation is CASSLDGGVGNQPQHF.

This chain connects TRBV20-1 to TRBJ2-5; D uncertain. This CDR3 is built from 12 residues. CDR1 and CDR2 from the germline V gene are DFQATT and SNEGSKA (reference sequence). V was shortened by 3 bases and J by 4 bases, with 9 bases between the two germline ends. The CDR3 region is CSARGVGETQYF. In nucleotides, the CDR3 is TGCAGTGCTAGGGGCGTAGGAGAGACCCAGTACTTC.

This clonotype has only a few counts. J is TRBJ2-5 and V is TRBV20-1; D is undetermined. This CDR3 spans 15 amino acids. Germline V gives CDR1 DFQATT, CDR2 SNEGSKA (reference sequence). The ends were cut back, 1 base at V and 5 bases at J, with 17 bases in the middle. The CDR3 spells CSARASGSYGETQYF. CDR3 bases: TGCAGTGCTAGAGCGAGTGGATCTTATGGGGAGACCCAGTACTTC.

The chain uses TRBV19 and TRBJ2-3; no reliable D call. Looked up from germline, CDR1 is LNHDA and CDR2 is SQIVND (reference sequence). This CDR3 spans 9 amino acids. Trimming pared 11 bases from V and 2 bases from J, leaving 2 bases between. The CDR3 DNA reads as TGTGCCCACACAGATACGCAGTATTTT. Amino acid sequence: CAHTDTQYF.

This clonotype came up a few times. This chain links TRBV10-3 with TRBJ1-2, with TRBD1 matching 7 bases. The CDR3 spans 17 residues. Trimming removed 2 bases from V and 0 bases from J; junction bases left unmatched: 9. Germline assignment: CDR1 ENHRY and CDR2 SYGVKD. The CDR3 bases are TGTGCCATCAGTGAGAGACCGGGACAGACGGCTAACTATGGCTACACCTTC. Translating it yields CAISERPGQTANYGYTF.

V gene TRBV7-6 combines with J gene TRBJ2-1; 7 bases fit TRBD2. Germline V CDR1 and CDR2: SGHVS, FNYEAQ. The CDR3 is 18 amino acids. With V trimmed by 5 bases and J by 1 base, 14 bases remained unmatched. The CDR3 spells CASSDRGMRTRSYNEQFF. The CDR3 nucleotides read TGTGCCAGCAGCGATAGGGGTATGAGGACTAGATCCTACAATGAGCAGTTCTTC.

This clonotype was observed a handful of times. The rearrangement links TRBV29-1 to TRBJ1-1; 9 bases align to TRBD1. In germline, CDR1 is SQVTM, CDR2 ANQGSEA. This CDR3 region has 13 residues. V lost 6 bases, J lost 5 bases, and 7 bases stayed unmatched. The CDR3 DNA follows: TGCAGCGTACGGGACAGGGTAAAAACTGAAGCTTTCTTT. Amino acid sequence: CSVRDRVKTEAFF.

The chain couples TRBV20-1 to TRBJ1-1; D is uncertain. The CDR3 extends over 13 amino acids. V was shortened by 3 bases and J by 0 bases, with 8 bases between the two germline ends. CDR1 is DFQATT, CDR2 SNEGSKA, per germline (reference sequence). CDR3 coding DNA: TGCAGTGCTAGTGAACACCTGAACACTGAAGCTTTCTTT. Residues: CSASEHLNTEAFF.

V and J are TRBV11-2 and TRBJ2-7; D is tentatively TRBD1 or TRBD2 (5 bases each). Germline V gives CDR1 SGHAT, CDR2 FQNNGV. V lost 1 base and J lost 5, with 12 bases in between. The CDR3 runs 14 residues. The chain's CDR3 is CASSLVGGRDEQYF. CDR3 DNA sequence: TGTGCCAGCAGCTTAGTTGGGGGTCGCGACGAGCAGTACTTC.

The chain joins TRBV7-2 to TRBJ1-6, with D unclear. Germline values: CDR1 SGHTA, CDR2 FQGNSA. Trimming shortened V by 5 bases and J by 7 bases, and 15 bases separated the two germline ends. This CDR3 contains 15 residues. CDR3 DNA: TGTGCCAGCAGCGGCCGGTCACGAGGCAATTCACCCCTCCACTTT. This translates into CASSGRSRGNSPLHF.

A few counts support this clonotype. The genes are TRBV6-5 and TRBJ1-1; D is unresolved. V lost 8 bases to trimming and J lost 4 bases, with 8 bases between them. Germline CDR1 and CDR2: MNHEY and SVGAGI. CDR3 length equals 11 residues. The CDR3 spells CASGGITEAFF. For the CDR3, the DNA is TGTGCCAGCGGAGGGATCACTGAAGCTTTCTTT.

This clonotype showed up many times. The chain uses TRBV20-1 and TRBJ2-7, with TRBD2 identical over 7 bases. V lost 6 bases to trimming and J lost 3 bases; unmatched junction nucleotides: 2. Germline V gene sequence: CDR1 DFQATT, CDR2 SNEGSKA (reference sequence). The CDR3 sequence is 11 residues long. The CDR3 sequence: CSAGTNYEQYF. The CDR3 region has the DNA TGCAGTGCGGGGACTAACTACGAGCAGTACTTC.

The chain is built from TRBV12-3 or TRBV12-4 and TRBJ1-1, with D maybe TRBD1 (5 bases). Between the trimmed V and J ends, which lost 4 bases and 4 bases, there was a span of 13 bases. This CDR3 has 14 amino acids. This CDR3 reads CASSWRGGSTEAFF. CDR3 coding DNA: TGTGCCAGCAGTTGGAGGGGCGGTTCCACTGAAGCTTTCTTT.

This clonotype came up once. The V gene is TRBV20-1, the J gene TRBJ2-5; 12 bases agree with TRBD2. V lost 3 bases and J lost 1; bases outside the gene matches: 6. The CDR3 spans 16 residues. The V gene's germline CDR1 is DFQATT and CDR2 SNEGSKA (reference sequence). The CDR3 sequence is CSASLTSGGPQETQYF. The CDR3 nucleotides are TGCAGTGCTAGCCTGACTAGCGGGGGTCCCCAAGAGACCCAGTACTTC.

The chain recombines TRBV15 with TRBJ2-3; D may match TRBD1 or TRBD2 (5 bases each). V lost 5 bases, J lost 2 bases, and 11 bases lay in between. The CDR3 spans 14 residues. From germline, CDR1 is LNHNV and CDR2 YYDKDF (reference sequence). CDR3 loop: CATSWGPHTDTQYF. Here the CDR3 DNA reads TGTGCCACCAGCTGGGGACCGCACACAGATACGCAGTATTTT.

The V call is TRBV2, the J call TRBJ2-3, with D perhaps being TRBD1 or TRBD2 (7 bases each). V lost 6 bases to trimming and J lost 5 bases, with 12 bases between them. CDR1 is SNHLY, CDR2 FYNNEI, per germline. The CDR3 runs 13 residues. For the CDR3, the DNA is TGTGCCAGCAGGGGGAGGGGGCAAGATACGCAGTATTTT. Its translation is CASRGRGQDTQYF.

The chain couples TRBV7-8 to TRBJ1-6; D is possibly TRBD1 (5 bases). V lost 5 bases and J lost 6, with 17 bases in between. The germline gives CDR1 SGHVS, CDR2 FQNEAQ. This CDR3 spans 16 amino acids. CDR3 residues: CASSHGAARVNSPLHF. CDR3 in DNA: TGTGCCAGCAGCCACGGGGCAGCCCGAGTTAATTCACCCCTCCACTTT.

This clonotype has a handful of counts. The J gene is TRBJ1-1, the V gene TRBV11-1; 12 bases match TRBD1. Looked up from germline, CDR1 is SGHAT and CDR2 is FQDESV (reference sequence). The CDR3 consists of 15 residues. V was clipped by 5 bases and J by 4 bases; unmatched bases: 5. The chain's CDR3 is CASSPGTGGITEAFF. For the CDR3, the DNA is TGTGCCAGCAGCCCTGGGACAGGGGGCATCACTGAAGCTTTCTTT.

This clonotype has more than one count but fewer than ten. CDR3 in amino acids: CASRQGNEKLFF. In nucleotides, the CDR3 is TGTGCCAGCAGACAGGGGAATGAAAAACTGTTTTTT. This sequence joins TRBV28 and TRBJ1-4; the match to TRBD1 covers 7 bases. The CDR3 sequence is 12 residues long. Germline lookup yields CDR1 MDHEN and CDR2 SYDVKM. The ends lost 6 bases at V and 5 bases at J; junction bases unmatched: 0. Drawing the rest from reference TRBV28 and TRBJ1-4, the complete variable domain is DVKVTQSSRYLVKRTGEKVFLECVQDMDHENMFWYRQDPGLGLRLIYFSYDVKMKEKGDIPEGYSVSREKKERFSLILESASTNQTSMYLCASRQGNEKLFFGSGTQLSVL.

This clonotype came up a few times. The V call is TRBV6-1, the J call TRBJ1-4, with 7 nucleotides matching TRBD1. V lost 6 bases to trimming and J lost 10 bases; unmatched junction nucleotides: 11. Germline CDR1 is MNHNS and CDR2 is SASEGT. CDR3 size: 14 residues. CDR3 sequence (DNA): TGTGCCAGCAGCAGTCTTTCAGGGGGACGAAAACTGTTTTTT. Translated: CASSSLSGGRKLFF.

The chain carries TRBV29-1 and TRBJ2-5, with D unclear. The V end lost 4 bases, the J end lost 4 bases, and 10 bases lay between the germline ends. The CDR3 loop spans 12 amino acids. The germline CDR1 and CDR2 sequences are SQVTM and ANQGSEA. CDR3 sequence reads: CSVGRTRETQYF. The CDR3 DNA is TGCAGCGTTGGGAGAACAAGAGAGACCCAGTACTTC.

This clonotype was detected ten times or more. This chain uses TRBV20-1 with TRBJ2-1, with TRBD2 matching 8 bases. CDR3 length equals 16 residues. Germline assignment: CDR1 DFQATT and CDR2 SNEGSKA (reference sequence). The V and J ends lost 4 bases and 0 bases, in that order; junction bases with no gene match: 8. CDR3 loop: CSAKLSGGSSYNEQFF. The CDR3 bases are TGCAGTGCTAAATTAAGCGGGGGAAGCTCCTACAATGAGCAGTTCTTC.